This TCR beta chain was found in a study of blood T cell repertoires in COVID-19. Study details: In each case, the material was cDNA or gDNA derived from T cells, B-cell-depleted T cells, or PBMCs.

Only a few counts were recorded for this clone. As processed by the authors: Reference gene primer amplification gave estimated nucleated cell counts. The assay was immunoSEQ multiplex PCR, and TCRdb's table has in-frame clones only and misses some. That table furnishes V, J and clone size, whereas the DNA furnished D and trimming. The repertoire holds nearly 250,000 clones, with 85% as singletons. The CDR3 runs to 13 residues. Trimming removed 5 bases at V and 2 bases at J, with 9 bases between. Per germline, CDR1 SGHNT and CDR2 YENEEA. This TCR was sampled from a woman aged 45-59 years with acute COVID-19. The sample taken for sequencing was PBMCs or T cells enriched from blood (not recorded which). The J gene is TRBJ1-2, the V gene TRBV11-3; a possible D gene is TRBD1 (6 bases). CDR3 loop: CASSQTGNYGYTF. For the CDR3, the DNA is TGTGCCAGCAGCCAAACAGGGAACTATGGCTACACCTTC.